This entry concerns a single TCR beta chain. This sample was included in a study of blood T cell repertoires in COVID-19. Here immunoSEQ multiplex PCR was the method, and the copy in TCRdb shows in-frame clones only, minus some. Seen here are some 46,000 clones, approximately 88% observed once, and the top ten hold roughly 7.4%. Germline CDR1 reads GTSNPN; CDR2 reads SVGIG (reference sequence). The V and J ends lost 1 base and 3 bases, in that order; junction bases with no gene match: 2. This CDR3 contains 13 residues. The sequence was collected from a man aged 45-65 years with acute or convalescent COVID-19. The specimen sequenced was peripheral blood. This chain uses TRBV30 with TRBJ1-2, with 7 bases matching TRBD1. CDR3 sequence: CAWSDQGDYGYTF. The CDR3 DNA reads TGTGCCTGGAGTGACCAGGGGGACTATGGCTACACCTTC.